This TCR beta chain was sequenced during a study of blood T cells in healthy people across ages. Overall study results and limits: Diversity was estimated from one million T cells, and these estimates were considered underestimates.

Russia was home to the donors, healthy Caucasian individuals aged about 6 to 100. V was pared by 5 bases and J by 5 bases, with 12 bases of the junction left unmatched. CDR3 length: 15 amino acids. The germline V gene has CDR1 SGHVS and CDR2 FNYEAQ. A second roughly 7 to 12 cycle PCR used barcoded and J-beta primers. Each CDR3 protein gets one entry after TCRdb re-called the 5' RACE reads with MiXCR. The sample comprises about a million distinct CDR3 sequences, around 54% of which are singletons, and around a fifth rests with the top ten. This clonotype has only a few counts. Antigen: not known. This rearrangement joins TRBV7-6 to TRBJ2-7, with 7 positions matching TRBD1. Sequencing used blood. The TCR comes from a woman aged 60-75 years in good health. The CDR3: CASSPLQGELDEQYF. Written as DNA, the CDR3 is TGTGCCAGCAGCCCCCTTCAGGGGGAATTGGACGAGCAGTACTTC.